One sample yielded the 4 T cell receptor beta chains listed below, sequenced in a study of PD-1 blockade in classical Hodgkin lymphoma. Each patient relapsed following autologous stem cell transplantation, and prior brentuximab vedotin exposure differed. CD8+ T cells were isolated from thawed PBMCs by magnetic negative selection. Clones were read by immunoSEQ multiplex PCR, and TCRdb kept only the in-frame ones, dropping some. Found here are 10,000 to 15,000 clones, roughly three quarters of them singletons; the top ten hold approximately 25%. The source was CD8+ T cells from blood, collected at baseline. These receptors were collected from a human donor with classical Hodgkin lymphoma.

The chain uses TRBV19 and TRBJ2-2; TRBD2 agrees at 8 bases. In germline, CDR1 is LNHDA, CDR2 SQIVND (reference sequence). Trimming took 1 base from V and 5 from J; bases not matched to a gene: 6. This CDR3 region has 16 residues. DNA for the CDR3: TGTGCCAGTAGTATAGTGCTAGCGGGCGGGACCGGGGAGCTGTTTTTT. This encodes CASSIVLAGGTGELFF. Combining the CDR3 with reference TRBV19 and TRBJ2-2 gives the whole variable domain DGGITQSPKYLFRKEGQNVTLSCEQNLNHDAMYWYRQDPGQGLRLIYYSQIVNDFQKGDIAEGYSVSREKKESFPLTVTSAQKNPTAFYLCASSIVLAGGTGELFFGEGSRLTVL.

This clone was seen only once. This sequence joins TRBV7-7 and TRBJ2-3; 7 positions match TRBD1. Trimming removed 6 bases from V and 4 bases from J; junction bases left unmatched: 4. CDR1 is SSHAT and CDR2 is FNYEAQ in the germline V gene (reference sequence). This CDR3 has 13 amino acids. CDR3 region: CASSGTVSDTQYF. DNA of the CDR3: TGTGCCAGCAGTGGGACAGTCTCAGATACGCAGTATTTT.

This clone was observed a few times. V is TRBV29-1 and J is TRBJ1-1, with D possibly matching TRBD1 (6 bases). CDR3 length: 11 amino acids. Germline CDR1 reads SQVTM; CDR2 reads ANQGSEA. Trimming stripped 6 bases from V and 7 bases from J, with 12 bases between. The CDR3 here is CSVLRGYEAFF. The CDR3 nucleotides are TGCAGCGTCCTAAGGGGGTATGAAGCTTTCTTT.

The CDR3 DNA reads TGTGCCTGGAGTCAATCGACCTCCTACGAGCAGTACTTC. This encodes CAWSQSTSYEQYF. The chain is built from TRBV30 and TRBJ2-7; D gene ambiguous. V was cut by 2 bases and J by 0 bases, with 8 bases left in between. The CDR3 sequence is 13 residues long. CDR1 and CDR2 (germline): GTSNPN, SVGIG (reference sequence).